Below are 27 T cell receptor beta chains sequenced from a single sample in a study of blood T cell repertoires in COVID-19. The table came from immunoSEQ multiplex PCR; TCRdb's copy has only in-frame clones and leaves some out. The repertoire consists of about 210,000 clones, with just under 85% occurring once and the leading ten covering 6.5% to 9%. Sequencing used peripheral blood. The receptors here all came from a woman aged 50 to 60 with active or convalescent COVID-19.

The chain has TRBV3-1 (or the pseudogene TRBV3-2) and TRBJ1-3; TRBD1 matches 7 bases. Germline-derived CDR1 and CDR2 are LGHDT and YNNKEL (reference sequence). The CDR3 has 19 amino acids. V lost 1 base to trimming and J lost 6 bases; unmatched junction nucleotides: 18. The CDR3 spells CASSQGYRDSKERKNTIYF. CDR3 in DNA: TGTGCCAGCAGCCAAGGTTACCGGGACAGTAAAGAGAGGAAAAACACCATATATTTT.

CDR3 region: CASSEAPRVNTEAFF. CDR3 nucleotide sequence: TGTGCCAGCAGTGAAGCGCCCAGGGTCAACACTGAAGCTTTCTTT. V is TRBV6-1 and J is TRBJ1-1; D perhaps matches TRBD1 (5 bases). Germline CDR1 is MNHNS and CDR2 is SASEGT. The CDR3 runs to 15 residues. Trimming took off 0 bases at V and 2 bases at J, with 10 bases between the two ends.

This sequence joins TRBV30 and TRBJ2-1; 8 nucleotides align to TRBD2. From germline, CDR1 is GTSNPN and CDR2 SVGIG (reference sequence). The V and J ends lost 1 base and 4 bases, in that order; junction bases with no gene match: 3. The CDR3 loop spans 14 amino acids. The CDR3: CAWSGTSGYNEQFF. Written as DNA, the CDR3 is TGTGCCTGGAGTGGTACTAGCGGTTACAATGAGCAGTTCTTC.

The CDR3 DNA reads as TGTGCCAGCAGCTTCGGGACAGGGATATCCTACGAGCAGTACTTC. Its translation: CASSFGTGISYEQYF. V gene TRBV7-2 combines with J gene TRBJ2-7, with 9 bases lining up with TRBD1. In germline, CDR1 is SGHTA, CDR2 FQGNSA. This CDR3 region has 15 residues. V lost 3 bases to trimming and J lost 1 base; unmatched junction nucleotides: 4.

The CDR3 spells CARSLEWWTVPLNGYTF. The DNA for the CDR3 is TGTGCCAGAAGCTTGGAGTGGTGGACAGTACCTCTTAATGGCTACACCTTC. This rearrangement joins TRBV5-3 to TRBJ1-2, with D possibly being TRBD1 (6 bases). TRBV5-3 is an open reading frame whose function is uncertain. This CDR3 is 17 amino acids long. Trimming removed 0 bases from V and 6 bases from J, with 21 bases in between.

This clone has just a few counts. The chain carries TRBV28 and TRBJ1-1, with TRBD1 identical over 8 bases. The CDR3 extends over 14 amino acids. The ends lost 6 bases at V and 4 bases at J; junction bases unmatched: 7. Germline V gene sequence: CDR1 MDHEN, CDR2 SYDVKM. The CDR3 region has the DNA TGTGCCAGCAGGCTCGACAGGGGAGGCACTGAAGCTTTCTTT. Protein sequence: CASRLDRGGTEAFF.

In this sample, this clone turned up once. V is TRBV21-1 and J is TRBJ2-5; the table's D call, TRBD2, has no DNA check behind it. TRBV21-1 is a known pseudogene. This CDR3 has 16 residues. In DNA, the CDR3 is TGTGCCAGCAGCAAGGAAAGGGGGGGCCAAATAGAGACCCAGTACTTC. Protein product: CASSKERGGQIETQYF.

This chain links TRBV2 with TRBJ2-3; D might be TRBD2 (5 bases). Germline CDR1 reads SNHLY; CDR2 reads FYNNEI. This CDR3 has 15 residues. V lost 1 base to trimming and J lost 5 bases, with 13 bases between them. CDR3: CASSEEDGMVDTQYF. CDR3 coding DNA: TGTGCCAGCAGTGAAGAGGACGGGATGGTAGATACGCAGTATTTT.

The J gene is TRBJ2-7, the V gene TRBV18; possibly TRBD2 for D (6 bases). This CDR3 has 13 amino acids. With 4 bases removed from V and 8 bases from J, the gap between germline ends came to 15 bases. CDR1 and CDR2 from the germline V gene are KGHSH and LQKENI. The CDR3 DNA is TGTGCCAGCTCACAGGGGTTGGGAGGCAAGCAGTACGTC. Its translation: CASSQGLGGKQYV.

J is TRBJ2-1 and V is TRBV5-4, with D perhaps matching TRBD2 (6 bases). Between the trimmed V and J ends, which lost 1 base and 3 bases, there was a span of 14 bases. The germline gives CDR1 SGHNT, CDR2 YYREEE (reference sequence). This CDR3 spans 16 amino acids. The CDR3 here is CASSLSVAVLYNEQFF. The CDR3 nucleotides are TGTGCCAGCAGCTTGTCAGTAGCGGTGCTCTACAATGAGCAGTTCTTC.

The chain has TRBV5-1 and TRBJ1-2; D is unclear. CDR3 size: 14 residues. Germline CDR1 is SGHRS and CDR2 is YFSETQ. Trimming pared 6 bases from V and 4 bases from J, leaving 16 bases between. Here the CDR3 DNA reads TGCGCCAGCACACCCCTCCCGGACTCCTATGGCTACACCTTC. Protein sequence: CASTPLPDSYGYTF.

The V call is TRBV5-5, the J call TRBJ1-6; 9 positions match TRBD1. Trimming cost V 3 bases and J 7 bases; bases outside gene matches: 8. The CDR3 has 16 amino acids. Looked up from germline, CDR1 is SGHKS and CDR2 is YYEKEE (reference sequence). CDR3 residues: CASSSGTGSGNSPLHF. DNA for the CDR3: TGTGCCAGCAGCTCCGGGACAGGGTCGGGGAATTCACCCCTCCACTTT.

The rearrangement links TRBV27 to TRBJ2-7, with 11 nucleotides matching TRBD2. Trimming removed 5 bases from V and 3 bases from J; junction bases left unmatched: 9. The germline CDR1 and CDR2 sequences are MNHEY and SMNVEV (reference sequence). CDR3 size: 16 residues. This chain's CDR3 is CASSTRTSGSYYEQYF. The CDR3, as DNA: TGTGCCAGCAGTACCAGGACTAGCGGGTCCTACTACGAGCAGTACTTC.

The rearrangement uses TRBV10-1 and TRBJ2-7, with a possible D match to TRBD1 (7 bases). The V gene lost 4 bases and the J gene lost 9 bases, with 16 bases spanning the gap. This CDR3 region has 13 residues. Germline V gene data show CDR1 as WNHNN and CDR2 as SYGVQD (reference sequence). This CDR3 reads CASSVPRRGLQYV. For the CDR3, the DNA is TGCGCCAGCAGTGTGCCCCGGAGGGGGCTGCAGTACGTC.

The CDR3 sequence: CASRGTSGTYEQYF. Written as DNA, the CDR3 is TGTGCCAGCAGAGGGACTAGCGGGACCTACGAGCAGTACTTC. V and J are TRBV28 and TRBJ2-7, with 13 bases identical to TRBD2. Germline CDR1 is MDHEN and CDR2 is SYDVKM. V gave up 6 bases and J gave up 2 bases; unmatched junction bases: 1. The CDR3 length is 14 residues.

This chain links TRBV10-3 with TRBJ1-4; D is unresolved. The germline CDR1 and CDR2 sequences are ENHRY and SYGVKD. The CDR3 spans 15 residues. V was trimmed by 8 bases and J by 5 bases, leaving 18 bases between them. CDR3 region: CAIGTRGNYNEKLFF. DNA of the CDR3: TGTGCCATCGGTACAAGAGGAAACTACAATGAAAAACTGTTTTTT.

V gene TRBV11-2 combines with J gene TRBJ2-4, with 8 positions matching TRBD1. V shed 2 bases, J shed 2 bases, and the junction held 5 bases outside the gene matches. This CDR3 contains 16 residues. CDR1 is SGHAT, CDR2 FQNNGV, per germline. CDR3 sequence reads: CASSLRAGGPKNIQYF. CDR3 bases: TGTGCCAGCAGCTTACGGGCAGGGGGCCCCAAAAACATTCAGTACTTC. The whole variable domain, filled in from reference TRBV11-2 and TRBJ2-4, reads EAGVAQSPRYKIIEKRQSVAFWCNPISGHATLYWYQQILGQGPKLLIQFQNNGVVDDSQLPKDRFSAERLKGVDSTLKIQPAKLEDSAVYLCASSLRAGGPKNIQYFGAGTRLSVL.

The rearrangement links TRBV6-1 to TRBJ2-1, with 10 positions matching TRBD2. CDR1 and CDR2 (germline): MNHNS, SASEGT. V lost 2 bases to trimming and J lost 9 bases; unmatched junction nucleotides: 10. This CDR3 is built from 16 residues. CDR3 in amino acids: CASSERSAGGFREQFF. CDR3 bases: TGTGCCAGCAGTGAACGTTCAGCGGGAGGGTTCCGTGAGCAGTTCTTC.

V usage is TRBV4-1 and J usage is TRBJ2-3; 9 positions agree with TRBD2. The CDR3 loop spans 18 amino acids. Trimming at V came to 0 bases and at J to 1 base, leaving 8 bases not matched to a gene. Germline assignment: CDR1 MGHRA and CDR2 YSYEKL. CDR3 residues: CASSQEPGGRAGTDTQYF. For the CDR3, the DNA is TGCGCCAGCAGCCAAGAGCCCGGCGGGAGGGCGGGCACAGATACGCAGTATTTT.

For the CDR3, the DNA is TGTGCCACCAGCAGAGAAGCTGTAAGGGGCGAGCAGTACTTC. Its translation is CATSREAVRGEQYF. The chain recombines TRBV15 with TRBJ2-7, with D perhaps TRBD1 (5 bases). V was trimmed by 0 bases and J by 6 bases, leaving 12 bases between them. Germline loops: CDR1 LNHNV, CDR2 YYDKDF (reference sequence). This CDR3 region has 14 residues. Complete variable domain (other parts from reference TRBV15 and TRBJ2-7): DAMVIQNPRYQVTQFGKPVTLSCSQTLNHNVMYWYQQKSSQAPKLLFHYYDKDFNNEADTPDNFQSRRPNTSFCFLDIRSPGLGDTAMYLCATSREAVRGEQYFGPGTRLTVT.

The chain couples TRBV5-1 to TRBJ2-3; tentatively, D is TRBD2 (6 bases). From germline, CDR1 is SGHRS and CDR2 YFSETQ. V shed 0 bases and J shed 4 bases, with 15 bases lying between them. The CDR3 loop spans 16 amino acids. CDR3 sequence reads: CASSLVRGRPPDTQYF. CDR3 DNA: TGCGCCAGCAGCTTGGTACGGGGGAGGCCCCCAGATACGCAGTATTTT.

The rearrangement joins TRBV5-1 to TRBJ2-5; 8 nucleotides match TRBD1. This CDR3 comprises 14 residues. Germline V gene lookup returns CDR1 SGHRS and CDR2 YFSETQ. V shed 0 bases, J shed 5 bases, and the junction held 3 bases outside the gene matches. The chain's CDR3 is CASSLVGQGETQYF. The CDR3 nucleotides read TGCGCCAGCAGCTTGGTTGGACAGGGCGAGACCCAGTACTTC.

The chain couples TRBV20-1 to TRBJ1-2; D is unclear. The CDR3 covers 11 residues. Deletions cut 2 bases from V and 4 bases from J, with 5 bases between. Germline V gene data show CDR1 as DFQATT and CDR2 as SNEGSKA (reference sequence). DNA of the CDR3: TGCAGTGCTAGAAAGCGCTATGGCTACACCTTC. This gives the protein CSARKRYGYTF.

The chain carries TRBV18 and TRBJ1-6; D call uncertain. Trimming stripped 6 bases from V and 8 bases from J, with 11 bases between. The CDR3 runs 13 residues. Germline CDR1 KGHSH, CDR2 LQKENI. The CDR3 sequence is CASSPEWDSPLHF. DNA for the CDR3: TGTGCCAGCTCCCCGGAGTGGGATTCACCCCTCCACTTT. Looking up the rest from reference TRBV18 and TRBJ1-6 gives the full variable domain: NAGVMQNPRHLVRRRGQEARLRCSPMKGHSHVYWYRQLPEEGLKFMVYLQKENIIDESGMPKERFSAEFPKEGPSILRIQQVVRGDSAAYFCASSPEWDSPLHFGNGTRLTVT.

V and J are TRBV28 and TRBJ1-2; 7 bases align to TRBD1. The J segment lost 0 bases and the V segment lost 6 bases, leaving 7 bases of the junction unmatched. This CDR3 is built from 15 residues. Germline V gene data show CDR1 as MDHEN and CDR2 as SYDVKM. The CDR3 reads CASRSSGTANYGYTF. As DNA, the CDR3 is TGTGCCAGCAGATCCTCCGGGACAGCTAACTATGGCTACACCTTC.

This chain uses TRBV18 with TRBJ1-2; D unresolved. This CDR3 comprises 13 residues. The V end was cut by 3 bases, the J end by 6 bases, with 11 bases between. Germline assignment: CDR1 KGHSH and CDR2 LQKENI. CDR3 sequence (DNA): TGTGCCAGCTCACCGTACGAGGGCGATGGCTACACCTTC. This translates into CASSPYEGDGYTF.

This chain uses TRBV11-2 with TRBJ2-7; D is perhaps TRBD1 (6 bases). This CDR3 is 13 amino acids long. Trimming stripped 4 bases from V and 5 bases from J, with 12 bases between. CDR1 is SGHAT and CDR2 is FQNNGV in the germline V gene. The CDR3 protein is CASSSVTGDEQYV. In nucleotides, the CDR3 is TGTGCCAGCAGCTCCGTGACAGGAGACGAGCAGTACGTC.